This T cell receptor beta chain appears in the sequencing data of a study of cytomegalovirus exposure and HLA in healthy donors. V shed 8 bases, J shed 3 bases, and the junction held 10 bases outside the gene matches. The CDR3 runs to 15 residues. The germline CDR1 and CDR2 sequences are KGHSH and LQKENI. Generated by immunoSEQ multiplex PCR, the TCRdb table keeps only in-frame clones and is missing some. Of 50,000 or so clones listed, more than 70% are singletons. The receptor was isolated from a woman aged 18-29 years in good health and CMV-seropositive. The chain couples TRBV18 to TRBJ2-3; 8 nucleotides agree with TRBD2. Sample: PBMCs. The CDR3 is CASTAAVAGTDTQYF. The CDR3 bases are TGTGCCAGCACCGCAGCGGTAGCGGGGACAGATACGCAGTATTTT.